The 10 T cell receptor beta chains listed next were all sequenced from one sample in a study of T cell changes during pregnancy in multiple sclerosis. Profiling relied on immunoSEQ multiplex PCR, and the TCRdb table lists in-frame clones only, not all of them. The sample has tens of thousands of clones, about 92% seen once. Specimen: CD8+ T cells from peripheral blood mononuclear cells, collected before pregnancy. The source of these receptors is a female donor with multiple sclerosis, enrolled in a pregnancy study.

The rearrangement links TRBV5-5 to TRBJ2-5, with D possibly matching TRBD1 (5 bases). There are 15 residues in the CDR3. V was pared by 3 bases and J by 0 bases, with 12 bases between. CDR1 SGHKS and CDR2 YYEKEE come from the germline V gene (reference sequence). In nucleotides, the CDR3 is TGTGCCAGCAGCTCGACAGCTCTTTACCAAGAGACCCAGTACTTC. Translation: CASSSTALYQETQYF.

CDR3: CASSSSGLAEQETQYF. The CDR3 nucleotides are TGCGCCAGCAGCTCCTCGGGACTAGCGGAACAAGAGACCCAGTACTTC. The V gene is TRBV5-1, the J gene TRBJ2-5, with 11 bases matching TRBD2. The CDR3 spans 16 residues. CDR1 is SGHRS, CDR2 YFSETQ, per germline. V gave up 3 bases and J gave up 2 bases; unmatched junction bases: 6.

The chain joins TRBV11-1 to TRBJ2-7; maybe TRBD1 (5 bases). The CDR3 runs to 14 residues. V shed 0 bases and J shed 3 bases, with 9 bases lying between them. Germline V gene sequence: CDR1 SGHAT, CDR2 FQDESV (reference sequence). For the CDR3, the DNA is TGTGCCAGCAGCTTAGCAGGGGCCCTCTACGAGCAGTACTTC. Its protein is CASSLAGALYEQYF.

This chain connects TRBV4-3 to TRBJ1-2; a weak D match, TRBD1 (6 bases). The CDR3 length is 17 residues. The germline V and J ends were trimmed by 0 bases and 6 bases, with 20 bases remaining between them. Germline CDR1 LGHNA, CDR2 YSLEER. The DNA for the CDR3 is TGCGCCAGCAGCCAAGAGGGGGCCCCTGGCGGGTATCATGGCTACACCTTC. This translates into CASSQEGAPGGYHGYTF.

This sequence joins TRBV9 and TRBJ2-1, with D possibly TRBD2 on 5 matching bases. Trimming stripped 0 bases from V and 9 bases from J, with 13 bases between. Germline CDR1 reads SGDLS; CDR2 reads YYNGEE. There are 14 residues in the CDR3. The CDR3 DNA is TGTGCCAGCAGCGTAGACGGAGGAACTAGTGAGCAGTTCTTC. Residues: CASSVDGGTSEQFF.

The J gene is TRBJ2-2, the V gene TRBV6-5; no definite D call. Looked up from germline, CDR1 is MNHEY and CDR2 is SVGAGI. V lost 0 bases and J 4 bases, leaving 3 bases between the germline ends. The length of the CDR3 is 13 residues. The CDR3 is CASSYSSTGELFF. In DNA form, the CDR3 reads TGTGCCAGCAGTTACTCGAGCACCGGGGAGCTGTTTTTT.

The chain has TRBV9 and TRBJ1-1; D is possibly TRBD1 (5 bases). The CDR3 has 15 amino acids. The V and J ends lost 0 bases and 0 bases respectively, with 9 bases between them. CDR1 is SGDLS and CDR2 is YYNGEE in the germline V gene. For the CDR3, the DNA is TGTGCCAGCAGCGTAGTGGGGGGTCTGAACACTGAAGCTTTCTTT. It specifies CASSVVGGLNTEAFF.

The chain carries TRBV9 and TRBJ1-1; 10 nucleotides match TRBD1. Germline V gene data show CDR1 as SGDLS and CDR2 as YYNGEE. There are 14 residues in the CDR3. V lost 4 bases, J lost 11 bases, and 11 bases stayed unmatched. In DNA, the CDR3 is TGTGCCAGCAGCCCAACCGGGACAGGGGCGTTTGCTTTCTTT. Its translation: CASSPTGTGAFAFF.

The chain joins TRBV9 to TRBJ1-1, with D possibly being TRBD1 (5 bases). CDR3 length: 13 residues. Germline lookup yields CDR1 SGDLS and CDR2 YYNGEE. V was pared by 7 bases and J by 4 bases, with 14 bases between. The CDR3 region is CASSEGVGTEAFF. CDR3 DNA: TGTGCCAGCTCCGAAGGGGTGGGCACTGAAGCTTTCTTT.

This clone was counted only a few times. Here the CDR3 DNA reads TGTGCCAGCAGTGCCGGGACTTCGCCTGGCTACACCTTC. Its protein is CASSAGTSPGYTF. This chain uses TRBV5-6 with TRBJ1-2; perhaps TRBD1 as D (5 bases). The V end lost 5 bases, the J end lost 7 bases, and 15 bases lay between the germline ends. Germline-derived CDR1 and CDR2 are SGHDT and YYEEEE. This CDR3 has 13 amino acids.